Included here is one TCR beta chain sequence, with context. The antigen is not known. The data derive from a study of radiotherapy plus CTLA-4 blockade in lung cancer. Overall study results and limits: In blood, TCR clones derived from the tumor expanded after radiotherapy plus ipilimumab.

The data were produced by immunoSEQ multiplex PCR, yet TCRdb's version contains in-frame clones alone and is incomplete. This sample carries 95,000 to 150,000 clones, just under 90% of them seen once, and the ten largest clones take 6.9%. The material was peripheral blood, obtained from a patient treated with radiotherapy plus ipilimumab. The sequence came from a human donor with non-small cell lung cancer that progressed on radiotherapy plus ipilimumab.

This CDR3 reads CASSLFFGGNLMNTEAFF. DNA for the CDR3: TGTGCCAGCAGCTTGTTCTTTGGGGGCAATCTTATGAACACTGAAGCTTTCTTT. V and J are TRBV5-4 and TRBJ1-1; tentative D call: TRBD1 (6 bases). The CDR3 loop spans 18 amino acids. Trimming shortened V by 1 base and J by 0 bases, and 19 bases separated the two germline ends. Looked up from germline, CDR1 is SGHNT and CDR2 is YYREEE (reference sequence).